The T cell receptor beta chain under discussion was sequenced for a study of blood T cell repertoires in COVID-19. This CDR3 comprises 13 residues. Germline-derived CDR1 and CDR2 are SGHTA and FQGTGA. V trimming: 5 bases; J trimming: 12 bases; junction bases outside the gene matches: 4. Sequenced by immunoSEQ multiplex PCR; TCRdb stores in-frame clones only, minus some. The table records about 240,000 clones, roughly 80% of them present only once. Sequencing was done on a sample of peripheral blood. The receptor was isolated from a woman aged 80 or over with acute or convalescent COVID-19. This rearrangement joins TRBV7-3 to TRBJ2-1, with 13 bases that match TRBD2. This chain's CDR3 is CASSPGTSGAQFF. DNA for the CDR3: TGTGCCAGCAGCCCCGGGACTAGCGGGGCGCAGTTCTTC.